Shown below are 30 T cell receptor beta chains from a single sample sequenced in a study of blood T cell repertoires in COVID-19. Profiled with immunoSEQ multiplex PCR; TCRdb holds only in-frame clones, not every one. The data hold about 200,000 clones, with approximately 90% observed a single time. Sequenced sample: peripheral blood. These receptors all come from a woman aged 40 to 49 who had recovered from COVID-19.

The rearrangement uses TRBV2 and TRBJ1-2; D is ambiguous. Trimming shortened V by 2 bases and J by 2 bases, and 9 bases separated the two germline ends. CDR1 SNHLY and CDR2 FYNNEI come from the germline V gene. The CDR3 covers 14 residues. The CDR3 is CASSELQKNYGYTF. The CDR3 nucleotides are TGTGCCAGCAGTGAACTACAGAAAAACTATGGCTACACCTTC.

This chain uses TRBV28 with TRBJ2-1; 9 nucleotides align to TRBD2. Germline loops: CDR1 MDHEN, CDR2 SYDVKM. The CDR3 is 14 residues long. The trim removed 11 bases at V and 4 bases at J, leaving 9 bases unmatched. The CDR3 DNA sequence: TGTGCCTCAGTCACTAGCGGGCGATACAATGAGCAGTTCTTC. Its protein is CASVTSGRYNEQFF. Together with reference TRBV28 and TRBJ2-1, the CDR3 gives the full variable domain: DVKVTQSSRYLVKRTGEKVFLECVQDMDHENMFWYRQDPGLGLRLIYFSYDVKMKEKGDIPEGYSVSREKKERFSLILESASTNQTSMYLCASVTSGRYNEQFFGPGTRLTVL.

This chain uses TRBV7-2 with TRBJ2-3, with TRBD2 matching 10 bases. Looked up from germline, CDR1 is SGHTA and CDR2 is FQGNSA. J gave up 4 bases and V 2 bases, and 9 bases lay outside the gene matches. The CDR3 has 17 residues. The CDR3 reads CASSLSQSGRAADTQYF. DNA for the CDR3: TGTGCCAGCAGCTTAAGTCAAAGCGGGAGGGCCGCAGATACGCAGTATTTT. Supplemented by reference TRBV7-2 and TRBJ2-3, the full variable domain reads GAGVSQSPSNKVTEKGKDVELRCDPISGHTALYWYRQSLGQGLEFLIYFQGNSAPDKSGLPSDRFSAERTGGSVSTLTIQRTQQEDSAVYLCASSLSQSGRAADTQYFGPGTRLTVL.

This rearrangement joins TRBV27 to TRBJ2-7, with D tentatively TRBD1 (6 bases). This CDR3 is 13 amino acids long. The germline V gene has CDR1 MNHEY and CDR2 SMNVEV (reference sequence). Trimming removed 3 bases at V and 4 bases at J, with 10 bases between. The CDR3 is CASSLNREYEQYF. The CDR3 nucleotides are TGTGCCAGCAGTTTGAACAGGGAGTACGAGCAGTACTTC.

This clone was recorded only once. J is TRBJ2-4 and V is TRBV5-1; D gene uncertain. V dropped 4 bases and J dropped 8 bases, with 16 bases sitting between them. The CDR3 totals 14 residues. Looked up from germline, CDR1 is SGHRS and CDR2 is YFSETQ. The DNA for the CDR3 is TGCGCCAGCAGCCTTGTTGGCGTTGAGGACATTCAGTACTTC. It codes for CASSLVGVEDIQYF.

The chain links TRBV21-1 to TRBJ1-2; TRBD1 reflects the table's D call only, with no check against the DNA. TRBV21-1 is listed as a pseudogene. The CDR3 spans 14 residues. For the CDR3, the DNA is TGTGCCAGCAGCAAACTCGGACAGCGCTATGGCTACACCTTC. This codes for CASSKLGQRYGYTF.

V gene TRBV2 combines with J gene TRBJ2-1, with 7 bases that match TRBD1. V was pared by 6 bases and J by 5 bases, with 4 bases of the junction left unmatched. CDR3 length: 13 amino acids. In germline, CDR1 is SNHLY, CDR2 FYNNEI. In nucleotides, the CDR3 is TGTGCCAGCAGAGCTGACAGGGACAATGAGCAGTTCTTC. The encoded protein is CASRADRDNEQFF.

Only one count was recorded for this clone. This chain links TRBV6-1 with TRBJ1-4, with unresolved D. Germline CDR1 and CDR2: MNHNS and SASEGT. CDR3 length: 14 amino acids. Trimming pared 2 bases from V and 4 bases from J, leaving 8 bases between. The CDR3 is CASSERGYNEKLFF. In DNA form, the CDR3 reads TGTGCCAGCAGTGAACGCGGATATAATGAAAAACTGTTTTTT.

In DNA form, the CDR3 reads TGTGCCAGCAGCCAAGAAGTATCGACGGATTGGACAGGGGCTTACATTCAGTACTTC. Translation: CASSQEVSTDWTGAYIQYF. The V gene is TRBV3-1 (or the pseudogene TRBV3-2), the J gene TRBJ2-4; the match to TRBD1 covers 9 bases. Per germline, CDR1 LGHDT and CDR2 YNNKEL (reference sequence). Trimming removed 0 bases from V and 8 bases from J; junction bases left unmatched: 17. The CDR3 consists of 19 residues.

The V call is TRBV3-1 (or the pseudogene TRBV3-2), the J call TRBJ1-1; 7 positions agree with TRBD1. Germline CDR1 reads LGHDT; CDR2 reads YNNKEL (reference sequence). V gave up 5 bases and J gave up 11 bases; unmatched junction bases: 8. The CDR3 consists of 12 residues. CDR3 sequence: CASSSQGGKAFF. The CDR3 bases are TGTGCCAGCAGCTCCCAGGGGGGAAAGGCTTTCTTT.

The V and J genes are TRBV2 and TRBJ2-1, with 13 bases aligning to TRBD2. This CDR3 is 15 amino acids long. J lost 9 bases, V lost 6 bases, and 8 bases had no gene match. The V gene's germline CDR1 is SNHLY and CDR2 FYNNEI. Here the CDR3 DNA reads TGTGCCAGCAGACCATGGACTAGCGGGAGAGTTGAGCAGTTCTTC. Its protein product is CASRPWTSGRVEQFF.

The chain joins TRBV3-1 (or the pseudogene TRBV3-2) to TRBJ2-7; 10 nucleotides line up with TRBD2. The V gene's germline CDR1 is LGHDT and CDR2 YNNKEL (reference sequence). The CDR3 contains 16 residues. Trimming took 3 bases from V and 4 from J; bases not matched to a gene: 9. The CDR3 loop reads CASSQLGPSGSYEQYF. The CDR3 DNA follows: TGTGCCAGCAGCCAGTTAGGGCCTAGCGGGAGTTACGAGCAGTACTTC.

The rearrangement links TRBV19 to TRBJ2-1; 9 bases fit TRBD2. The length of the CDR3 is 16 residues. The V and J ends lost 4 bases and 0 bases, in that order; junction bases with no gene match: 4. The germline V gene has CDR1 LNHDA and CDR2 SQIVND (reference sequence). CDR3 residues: CASSTFSGSSYNEQFF. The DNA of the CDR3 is TGTGCCAGTAGTACCTTTAGCGGGAGCTCCTACAATGAGCAGTTCTTC. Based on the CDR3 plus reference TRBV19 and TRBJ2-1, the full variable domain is DGGITQSPKYLFRKEGQNVTLSCEQNLNHDAMYWYRQDPGQGLRLIYYSQIVNDFQKGDIAEGYSVSREKKESFPLTVTSAQKNPTAFYLCASSTFSGSSYNEQFFGPGTRLTVL.

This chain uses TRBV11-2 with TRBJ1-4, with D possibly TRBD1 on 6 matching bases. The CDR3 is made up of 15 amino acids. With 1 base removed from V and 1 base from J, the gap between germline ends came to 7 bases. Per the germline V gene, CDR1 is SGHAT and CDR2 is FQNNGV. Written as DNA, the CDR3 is TGTGCCAGCAGCTTAGTAGGGGGAACTAATGAAAAACTGTTTTTT. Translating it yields CASSLVGGTNEKLFF.

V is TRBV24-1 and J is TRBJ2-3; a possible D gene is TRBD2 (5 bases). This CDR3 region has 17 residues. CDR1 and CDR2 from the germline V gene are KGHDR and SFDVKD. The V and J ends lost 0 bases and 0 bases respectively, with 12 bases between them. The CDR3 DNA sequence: TGTGCCACCAGTGATTTGCCGGGGTCGCGAAGCACAGATACGCAGTATTTT. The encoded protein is CATSDLPGSRSTDTQYF.

The CDR3 nucleotides read TGCGCCAGATTAGAGGGGGTGATCGGGAATCAGCCCCAGCATTTT. It encodes CARLEGVIGNQPQHF. The chain uses TRBV23-1 and TRBJ1-5; weak D call: TRBD1 (6 bases). TRBV23-1 is an ORF, with its function uncertain. The CDR3 is made up of 15 amino acids. Deletions cut 9 bases from V and 4 bases from J, with 19 bases between.

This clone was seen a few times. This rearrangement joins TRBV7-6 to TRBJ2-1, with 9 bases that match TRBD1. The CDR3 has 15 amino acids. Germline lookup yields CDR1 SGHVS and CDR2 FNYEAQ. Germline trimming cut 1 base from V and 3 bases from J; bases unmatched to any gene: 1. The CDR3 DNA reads TGTGCCAGCAGCTTAGGGGGACAGGGCTACAATGAGCAGTTCTTC. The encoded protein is CASSLGGQGYNEQFF.

CDR3: CSADGGDDGFNEQFF. CDR3 DNA sequence: TGCAGCGCCGATGGAGGGGACGATGGATTTAATGAGCAGTTCTTC. This chain uses TRBV29-1 with TRBJ2-1, with D tentatively TRBD2 (6 bases). V gave up 7 bases and J gave up 7 bases, with 23 bases separating them. Germline CDR1 SQVTM, CDR2 ANQGSEA. The length of the CDR3 is 15 residues.

CDR3: CASQKRQGGNTIYF. CDR3 in DNA: TGTGCCAGCCAAAAACGACAGGGGGGAAACACCATATATTTT. The chain carries TRBV6-5 and TRBJ1-3, with TRBD1 matching over 8 bases. The CDR3 has 14 residues. Germline V gene sequence: CDR1 MNHEY, CDR2 SVGAGI. The V segment lost 8 bases and the J segment 4 bases; nucleotides outside the gene matches: 7.

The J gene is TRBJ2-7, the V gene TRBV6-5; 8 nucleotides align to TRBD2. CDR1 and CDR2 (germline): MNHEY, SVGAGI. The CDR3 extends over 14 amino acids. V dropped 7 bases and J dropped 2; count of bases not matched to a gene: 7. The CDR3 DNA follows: TGTGCCAGCAAGGGAGGGACTAGACCCTACGAGCAGTACTTC. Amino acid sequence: CASKGGTRPYEQYF.

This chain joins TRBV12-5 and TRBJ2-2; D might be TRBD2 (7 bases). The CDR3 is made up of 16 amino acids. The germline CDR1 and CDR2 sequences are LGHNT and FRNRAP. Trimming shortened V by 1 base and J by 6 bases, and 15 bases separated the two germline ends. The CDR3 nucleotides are TGTGCTAGTGGTTTGGGTGCCTCGGGGGGCCCCGGGGAGCTGTTTTTT. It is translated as CASGLGASGGPGELFF.

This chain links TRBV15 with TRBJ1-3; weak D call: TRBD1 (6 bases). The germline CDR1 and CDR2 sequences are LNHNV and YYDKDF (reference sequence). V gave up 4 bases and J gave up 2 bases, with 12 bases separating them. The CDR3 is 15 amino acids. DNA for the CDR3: TGTGCCACCAGCACCGACAGGTCGGCTGGAAACACCATATATTTT. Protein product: CATSTDRSAGNTIYF.

The CDR3 here is CSVVGPGEGETQYF. DNA of the CDR3: TGCAGCGTTGTAGGGCCGGGGGAAGGGGAGACCCAGTACTTC. The rearrangement links TRBV29-1 to TRBJ2-5, with D tentatively TRBD2 (6 bases). CDR3 length: 14 residues. CDR1 and CDR2 from the germline V gene are SQVTM and ANQGSEA. V gave up 4 bases and J gave up 5 bases, with 17 bases separating them.

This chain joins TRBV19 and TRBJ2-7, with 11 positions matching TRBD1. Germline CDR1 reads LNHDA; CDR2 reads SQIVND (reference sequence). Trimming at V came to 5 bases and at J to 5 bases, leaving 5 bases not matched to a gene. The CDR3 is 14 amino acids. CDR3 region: CASSPRTGGHEQYF. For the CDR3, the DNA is TGTGCCAGTAGTCCGCGGACAGGGGGCCACGAGCAGTACTTC.

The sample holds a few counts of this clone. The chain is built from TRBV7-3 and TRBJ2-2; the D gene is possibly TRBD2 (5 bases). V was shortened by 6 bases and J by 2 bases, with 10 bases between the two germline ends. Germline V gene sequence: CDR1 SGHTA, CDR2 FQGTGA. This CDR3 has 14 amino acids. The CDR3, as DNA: TGTGCCAGCAGTCGAAGCGGAAACACCGGGGAGCTGTTTTTT. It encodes CASSRSGNTGELFF.

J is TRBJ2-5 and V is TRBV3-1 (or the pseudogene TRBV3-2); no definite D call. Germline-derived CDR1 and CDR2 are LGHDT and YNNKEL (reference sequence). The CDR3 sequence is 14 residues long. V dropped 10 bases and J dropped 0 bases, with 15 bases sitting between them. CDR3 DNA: TGTGCCACCGGAGCGACCAATAACCAAGAGACCCAGTACTTC. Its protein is CATGATNNQETQYF.

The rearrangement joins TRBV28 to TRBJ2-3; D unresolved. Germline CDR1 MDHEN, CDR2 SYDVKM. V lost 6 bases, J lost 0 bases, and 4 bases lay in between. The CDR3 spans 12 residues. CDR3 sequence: CASRESTDTQYF. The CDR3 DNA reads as TGTGCCAGCAGGGAGAGCACAGATACGCAGTATTTT.

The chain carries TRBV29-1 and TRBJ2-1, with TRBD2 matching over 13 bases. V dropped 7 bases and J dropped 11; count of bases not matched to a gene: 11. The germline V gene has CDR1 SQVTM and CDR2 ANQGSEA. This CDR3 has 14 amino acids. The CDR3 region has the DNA TGCAGCGCTAGGACTAGCGGGAGCGCCTCTCAGCAGTTCTTC. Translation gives CSARTSGSASQQFF.

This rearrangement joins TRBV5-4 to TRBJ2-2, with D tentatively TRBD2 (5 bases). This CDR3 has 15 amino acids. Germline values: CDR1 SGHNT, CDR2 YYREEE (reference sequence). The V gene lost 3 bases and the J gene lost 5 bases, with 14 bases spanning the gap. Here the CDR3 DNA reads TGTGCCAGCAGCTGGGAGAAAGGGAATACCGGGGAGCTGTTTTTT. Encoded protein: CASSWEKGNTGELFF.

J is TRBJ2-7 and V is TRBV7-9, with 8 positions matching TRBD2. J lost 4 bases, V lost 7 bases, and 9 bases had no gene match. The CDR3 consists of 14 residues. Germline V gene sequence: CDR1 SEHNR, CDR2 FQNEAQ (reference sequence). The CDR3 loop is CASTPRTGGYEQYF. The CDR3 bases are TGTGCCAGCACCCCCCGCACGGGGGGGTACGAGCAGTACTTC.